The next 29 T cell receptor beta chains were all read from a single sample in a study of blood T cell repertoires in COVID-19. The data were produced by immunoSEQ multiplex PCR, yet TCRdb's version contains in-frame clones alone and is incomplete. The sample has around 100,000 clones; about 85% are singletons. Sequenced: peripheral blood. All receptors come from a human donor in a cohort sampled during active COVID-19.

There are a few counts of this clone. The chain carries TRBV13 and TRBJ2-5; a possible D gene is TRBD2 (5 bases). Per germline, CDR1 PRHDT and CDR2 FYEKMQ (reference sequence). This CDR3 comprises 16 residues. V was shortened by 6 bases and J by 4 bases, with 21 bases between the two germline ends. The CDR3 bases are TGTGCCAGCAGTTCAGTCGAGGGCGGAGGTGGAGAGACCCAGTACTTC. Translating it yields CASSSVEGGGGETQYF.

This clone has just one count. CDR3 loop: CASKLQGLDGYTF. CDR3 bases: TGTGCCAGCAAGCTACAGGGGTTGGATGGCTACACCTTC. The chain combines TRBV6-6 with TRBJ1-2; TRBD1 matches 7 bases. The germline V gene encodes CDR1 MNHNY and CDR2 SVGAGI (reference sequence). J was trimmed by 6 bases and V by 7 bases; bases with no gene match: 8. The CDR3 sequence is 13 residues long.

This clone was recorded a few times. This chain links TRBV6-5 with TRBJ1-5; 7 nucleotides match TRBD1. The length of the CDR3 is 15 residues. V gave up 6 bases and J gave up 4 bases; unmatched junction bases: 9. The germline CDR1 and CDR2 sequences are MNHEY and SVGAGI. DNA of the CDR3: TGTGCCAGCAGGAATTCGGGACAGCTGAATCAGCCCCAGCATTTT. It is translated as CASRNSGQLNQPQHF.

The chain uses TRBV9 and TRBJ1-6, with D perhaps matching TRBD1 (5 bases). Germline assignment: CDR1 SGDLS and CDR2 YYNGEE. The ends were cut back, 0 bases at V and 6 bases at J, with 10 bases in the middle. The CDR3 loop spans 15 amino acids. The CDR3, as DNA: TGTGCCAGCAGCGTAGGCGTAGGGGCTAATTCACCCCTCCACTTT. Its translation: CASSVGVGANSPLHF.

Here the CDR3 reads CASSQDLIRGDEQYF. CDR3 DNA sequence: TGTGCCAGCAGCCAAGATCTAATACGGGGTGACGAGCAGTACTTC. This chain joins TRBV4-2 and TRBJ2-7; the D gene is possibly TRBD2 (5 bases). Trimming removed 0 bases from V and 5 bases from J, with 14 bases in between. The CDR3 consists of 15 residues. Germline-derived CDR1 and CDR2 are LGHNA and YNFKEQ.

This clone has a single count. CDR3 DNA sequence: TGTGCCAGCAGCCCCTCAGGGTGGGCTAGCGGGGGGGATAGGACAGATACGCAGTATTTT. Residues: CASSPSGWASGGDRTDTQYF. The chain joins TRBV3-1 (or the pseudogene TRBV3-2) to TRBJ2-3, with TRBD2 matching over 12 bases. The CDR3 is 20 amino acids. Germline V gene sequence: CDR1 LGHDT, CDR2 YNNKEL (reference sequence). Germline trimming cut 4 bases from V and 3 bases from J; bases unmatched to any gene: 17.

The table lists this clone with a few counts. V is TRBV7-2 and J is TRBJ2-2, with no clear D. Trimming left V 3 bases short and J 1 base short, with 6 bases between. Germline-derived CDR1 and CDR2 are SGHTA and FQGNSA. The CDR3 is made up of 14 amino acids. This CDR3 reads CASSLYRNTGELFF. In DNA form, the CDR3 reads TGTGCCAGCAGCTTGTACAGGAACACCGGGGAGCTGTTTTTT.

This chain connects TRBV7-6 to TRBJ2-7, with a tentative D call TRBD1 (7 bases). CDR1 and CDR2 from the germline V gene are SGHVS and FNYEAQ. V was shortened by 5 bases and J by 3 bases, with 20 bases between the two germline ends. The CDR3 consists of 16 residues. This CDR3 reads CASSKGTAGGYYEQYF. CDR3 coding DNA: TGTGCCAGCAGCAAAGGGACAGCCGGGGGATACTACGAGCAGTACTTC.

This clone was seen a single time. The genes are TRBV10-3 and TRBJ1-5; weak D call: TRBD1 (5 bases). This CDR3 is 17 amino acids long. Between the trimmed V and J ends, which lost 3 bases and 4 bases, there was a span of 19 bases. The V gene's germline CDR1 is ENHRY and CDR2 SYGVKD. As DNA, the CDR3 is TGTGCCATCAGTGACGGCCCGGGGGGAGCCTCGAATCAGCCCCAGCATTTT. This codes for CAISDGPGGASNQPQHF.

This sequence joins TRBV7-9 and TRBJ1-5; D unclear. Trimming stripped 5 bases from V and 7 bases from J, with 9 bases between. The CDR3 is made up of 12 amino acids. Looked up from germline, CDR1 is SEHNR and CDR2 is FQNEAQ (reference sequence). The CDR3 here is CASSQLEQPQHF. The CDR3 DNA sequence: TGTGCCAGCAGCCAATTAGAACAGCCCCAGCATTTT.

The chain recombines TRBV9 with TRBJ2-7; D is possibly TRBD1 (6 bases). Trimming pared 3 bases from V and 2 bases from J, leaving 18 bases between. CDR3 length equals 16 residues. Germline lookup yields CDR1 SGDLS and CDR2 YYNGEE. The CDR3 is CASSGSQDRLPYEQYF. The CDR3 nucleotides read TGTGCCAGCAGCGGCTCCCAAGACAGGCTCCCCTACGAGCAGTACTTC.

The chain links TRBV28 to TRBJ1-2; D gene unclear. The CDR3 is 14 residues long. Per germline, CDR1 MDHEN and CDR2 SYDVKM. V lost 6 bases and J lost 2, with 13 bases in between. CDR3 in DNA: TGTGCCAGCAGCATCTCGGGGATCAACTATGGCTACACCTTC. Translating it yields CASSISGINYGYTF.

This CDR3 reads CASSNRGQGHYEQYF. The CDR3 DNA reads TGCGCCAGCAGCAACCGGGGACAGGGCCACTACGAGCAGTACTTC. V gene TRBV5-1 combines with J gene TRBJ2-7, with TRBD1 matching 9 bases. This CDR3 is 15 amino acids long. Germline V gene data show CDR1 as SGHRS and CDR2 as YFSETQ. J was trimmed by 3 bases and V by 4 bases; bases with no gene match: 8.

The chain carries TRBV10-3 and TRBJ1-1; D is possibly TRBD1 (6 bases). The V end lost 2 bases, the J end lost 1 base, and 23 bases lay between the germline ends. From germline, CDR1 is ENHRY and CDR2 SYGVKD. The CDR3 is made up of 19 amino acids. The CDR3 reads CAISETPDRSRRGNTEAFF. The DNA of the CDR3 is TGTGCCATCAGTGAGACACCAGACAGGAGCCGACGTGGGAACACTGAAGCTTTCTTT.

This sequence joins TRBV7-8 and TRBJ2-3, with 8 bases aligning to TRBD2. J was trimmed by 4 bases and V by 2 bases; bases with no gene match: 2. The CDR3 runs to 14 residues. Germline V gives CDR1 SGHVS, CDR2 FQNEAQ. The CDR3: CASSLILAADTQYF. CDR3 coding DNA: TGTGCCAGCAGCTTAATACTAGCGGCAGATACGCAGTATTTT.

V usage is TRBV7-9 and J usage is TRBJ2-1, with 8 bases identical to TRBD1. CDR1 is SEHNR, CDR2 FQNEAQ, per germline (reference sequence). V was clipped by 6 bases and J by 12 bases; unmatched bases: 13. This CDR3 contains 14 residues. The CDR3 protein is CASRKNQGAARQFF. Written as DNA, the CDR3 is TGTGCCAGCAGAAAAAATCAGGGGGCCGCCCGGCAGTTCTTC.

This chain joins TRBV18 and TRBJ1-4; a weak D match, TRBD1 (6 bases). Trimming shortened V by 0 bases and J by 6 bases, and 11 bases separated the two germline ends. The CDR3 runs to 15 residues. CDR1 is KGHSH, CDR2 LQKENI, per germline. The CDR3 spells CASSPPEGGDEKLFF. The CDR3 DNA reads TGTGCCAGCTCACCACCGGAAGGGGGGGATGAAAAACTGTTTTTT.

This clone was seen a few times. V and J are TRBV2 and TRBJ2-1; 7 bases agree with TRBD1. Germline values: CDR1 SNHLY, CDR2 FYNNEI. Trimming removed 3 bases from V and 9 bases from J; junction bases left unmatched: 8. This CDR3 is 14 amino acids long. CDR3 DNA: TGTGCCAGCAGTGATAATCGGGACAGTATTGAGCAGTTCTTC. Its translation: CASSDNRDSIEQFF.

CDR3 DNA: TGTGCCAGCAGCTTAGGCGGGAAGGTAACTAACTATGGCTACACCTTC. As protein: CASSLGGKVTNYGYTF. This chain uses TRBV13 with TRBJ1-2; no reliable D call. Trimming removed 0 bases from V and 0 bases from J, with 11 bases in between. Germline-derived CDR1 and CDR2 are PRHDT and FYEKMQ (reference sequence). This CDR3 spans 16 amino acids.

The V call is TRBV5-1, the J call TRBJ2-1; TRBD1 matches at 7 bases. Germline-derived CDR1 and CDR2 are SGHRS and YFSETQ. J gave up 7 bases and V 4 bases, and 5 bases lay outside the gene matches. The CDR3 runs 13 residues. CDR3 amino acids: CASSTGQNNEQFF. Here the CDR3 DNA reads TGCGCCAGCAGCACGGGACAGAATAATGAGCAGTTCTTC.

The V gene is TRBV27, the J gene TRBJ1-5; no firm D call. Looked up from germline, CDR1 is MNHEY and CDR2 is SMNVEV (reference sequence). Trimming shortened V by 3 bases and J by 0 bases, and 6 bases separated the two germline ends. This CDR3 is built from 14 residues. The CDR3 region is CASSFTYSNQPQHF. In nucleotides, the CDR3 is TGTGCCAGCAGTTTCACTTATAGCAATCAGCCCCAGCATTTT.

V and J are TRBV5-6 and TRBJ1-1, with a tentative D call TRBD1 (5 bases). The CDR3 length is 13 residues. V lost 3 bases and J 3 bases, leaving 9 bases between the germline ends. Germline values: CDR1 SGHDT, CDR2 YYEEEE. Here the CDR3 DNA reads TGTGCCAGCAGCTGGGGCCCGCACACTGAAGCTTTCTTT. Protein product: CASSWGPHTEAFF.

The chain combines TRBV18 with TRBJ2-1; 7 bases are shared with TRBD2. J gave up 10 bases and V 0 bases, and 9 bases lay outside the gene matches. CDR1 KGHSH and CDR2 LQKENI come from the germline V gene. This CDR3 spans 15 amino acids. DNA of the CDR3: TGTGCCAGCTCACCACCGGTAGCGGGCGGTGACGAGCAGTTCTTC. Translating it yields CASSPPVAGGDEQFF.

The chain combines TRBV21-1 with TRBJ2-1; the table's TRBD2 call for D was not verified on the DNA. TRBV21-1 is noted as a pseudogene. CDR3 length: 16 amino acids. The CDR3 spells CASSKHLAGGTNEQFF. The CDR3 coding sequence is TGTGCCAGCAGCAAACACCTAGCGGGGGGAACGAATGAGCAGTTCTTC.

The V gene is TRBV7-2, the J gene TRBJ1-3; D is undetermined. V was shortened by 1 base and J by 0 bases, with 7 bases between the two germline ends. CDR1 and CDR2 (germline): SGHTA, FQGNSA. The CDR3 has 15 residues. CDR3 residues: CASSLDISSGNTIYF. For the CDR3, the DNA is TGTGCCAGCAGCTTAGATATCAGCTCTGGAAACACCATATATTTT. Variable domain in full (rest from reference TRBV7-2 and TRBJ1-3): GAGVSQSPSNKVTEKGKDVELRCDPISGHTALYWYRQSLGQGLEFLIYFQGNSAPDKSGLPSDRFSAERTGGSVSTLTIQRTQQEDSAVYLCASSLDISSGNTIYFGEGSWLTVV.

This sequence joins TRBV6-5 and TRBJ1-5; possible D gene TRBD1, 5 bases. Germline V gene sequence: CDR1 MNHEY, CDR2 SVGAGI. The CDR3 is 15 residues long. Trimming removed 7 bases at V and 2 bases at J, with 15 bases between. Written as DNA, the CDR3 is TGTGCCAGCATGAGTCGGGGGGACGGCAATCAGCCCCAGCATTTT. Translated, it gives CASMSRGDGNQPQHF.

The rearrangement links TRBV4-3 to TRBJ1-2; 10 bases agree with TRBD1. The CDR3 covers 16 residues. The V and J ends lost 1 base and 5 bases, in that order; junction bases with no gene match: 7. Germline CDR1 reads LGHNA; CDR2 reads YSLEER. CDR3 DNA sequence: TGCGCCAGCAGCCAAGGGGGACAGGGGAGTGGGTATGGCTACACCTTC. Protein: CASSQGGQGSGYGYTF.

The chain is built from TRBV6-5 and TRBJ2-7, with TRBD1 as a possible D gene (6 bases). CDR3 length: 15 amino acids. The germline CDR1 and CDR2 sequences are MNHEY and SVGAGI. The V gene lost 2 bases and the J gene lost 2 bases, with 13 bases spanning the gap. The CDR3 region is CASSYGSGEPYEQYF. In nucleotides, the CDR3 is TGTGCCAGCAGTTACGGGTCAGGGGAGCCCTACGAGCAGTACTTC.

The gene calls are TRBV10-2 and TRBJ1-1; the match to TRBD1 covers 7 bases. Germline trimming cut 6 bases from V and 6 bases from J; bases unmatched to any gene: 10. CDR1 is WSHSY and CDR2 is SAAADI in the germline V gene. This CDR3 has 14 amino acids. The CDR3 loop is CASRPGTATAEAFF. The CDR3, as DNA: TGCGCCAGCAGGCCCGGGACAGCGACCGCTGAAGCTTTCTTT.